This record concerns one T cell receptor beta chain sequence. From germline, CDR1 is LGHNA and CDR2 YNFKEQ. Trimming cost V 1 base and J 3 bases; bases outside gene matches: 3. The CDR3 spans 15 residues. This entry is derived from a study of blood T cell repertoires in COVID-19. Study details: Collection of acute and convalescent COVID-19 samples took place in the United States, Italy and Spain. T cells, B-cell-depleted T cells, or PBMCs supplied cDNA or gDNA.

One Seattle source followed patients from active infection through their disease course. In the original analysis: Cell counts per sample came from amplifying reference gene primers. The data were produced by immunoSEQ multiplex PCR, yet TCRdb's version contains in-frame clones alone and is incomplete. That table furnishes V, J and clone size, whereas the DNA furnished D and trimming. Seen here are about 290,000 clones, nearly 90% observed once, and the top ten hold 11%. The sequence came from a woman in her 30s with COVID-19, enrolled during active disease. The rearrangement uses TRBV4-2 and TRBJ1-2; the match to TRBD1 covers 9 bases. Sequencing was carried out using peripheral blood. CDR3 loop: CASSQVGQGYYGYTF. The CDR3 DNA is TGTGCCAGCAGCCAAGTGGGACAGGGCTACTATGGCTACACCTTC.